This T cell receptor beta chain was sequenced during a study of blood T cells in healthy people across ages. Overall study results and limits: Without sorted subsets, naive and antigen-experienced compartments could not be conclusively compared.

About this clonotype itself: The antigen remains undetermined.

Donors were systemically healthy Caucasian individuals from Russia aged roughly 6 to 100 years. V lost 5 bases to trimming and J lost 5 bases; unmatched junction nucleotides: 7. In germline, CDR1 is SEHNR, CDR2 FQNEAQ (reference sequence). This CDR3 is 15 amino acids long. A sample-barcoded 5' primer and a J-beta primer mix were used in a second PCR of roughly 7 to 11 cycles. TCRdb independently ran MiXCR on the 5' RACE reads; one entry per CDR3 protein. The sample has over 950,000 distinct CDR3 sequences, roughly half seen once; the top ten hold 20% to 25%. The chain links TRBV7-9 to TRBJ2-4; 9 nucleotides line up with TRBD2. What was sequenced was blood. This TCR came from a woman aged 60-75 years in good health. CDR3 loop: CASSRPGLAENIQYF. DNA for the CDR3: TGTGCCAGCAGCCGACCGGGACTAGCAGAAAACATTCAGTACTTC.